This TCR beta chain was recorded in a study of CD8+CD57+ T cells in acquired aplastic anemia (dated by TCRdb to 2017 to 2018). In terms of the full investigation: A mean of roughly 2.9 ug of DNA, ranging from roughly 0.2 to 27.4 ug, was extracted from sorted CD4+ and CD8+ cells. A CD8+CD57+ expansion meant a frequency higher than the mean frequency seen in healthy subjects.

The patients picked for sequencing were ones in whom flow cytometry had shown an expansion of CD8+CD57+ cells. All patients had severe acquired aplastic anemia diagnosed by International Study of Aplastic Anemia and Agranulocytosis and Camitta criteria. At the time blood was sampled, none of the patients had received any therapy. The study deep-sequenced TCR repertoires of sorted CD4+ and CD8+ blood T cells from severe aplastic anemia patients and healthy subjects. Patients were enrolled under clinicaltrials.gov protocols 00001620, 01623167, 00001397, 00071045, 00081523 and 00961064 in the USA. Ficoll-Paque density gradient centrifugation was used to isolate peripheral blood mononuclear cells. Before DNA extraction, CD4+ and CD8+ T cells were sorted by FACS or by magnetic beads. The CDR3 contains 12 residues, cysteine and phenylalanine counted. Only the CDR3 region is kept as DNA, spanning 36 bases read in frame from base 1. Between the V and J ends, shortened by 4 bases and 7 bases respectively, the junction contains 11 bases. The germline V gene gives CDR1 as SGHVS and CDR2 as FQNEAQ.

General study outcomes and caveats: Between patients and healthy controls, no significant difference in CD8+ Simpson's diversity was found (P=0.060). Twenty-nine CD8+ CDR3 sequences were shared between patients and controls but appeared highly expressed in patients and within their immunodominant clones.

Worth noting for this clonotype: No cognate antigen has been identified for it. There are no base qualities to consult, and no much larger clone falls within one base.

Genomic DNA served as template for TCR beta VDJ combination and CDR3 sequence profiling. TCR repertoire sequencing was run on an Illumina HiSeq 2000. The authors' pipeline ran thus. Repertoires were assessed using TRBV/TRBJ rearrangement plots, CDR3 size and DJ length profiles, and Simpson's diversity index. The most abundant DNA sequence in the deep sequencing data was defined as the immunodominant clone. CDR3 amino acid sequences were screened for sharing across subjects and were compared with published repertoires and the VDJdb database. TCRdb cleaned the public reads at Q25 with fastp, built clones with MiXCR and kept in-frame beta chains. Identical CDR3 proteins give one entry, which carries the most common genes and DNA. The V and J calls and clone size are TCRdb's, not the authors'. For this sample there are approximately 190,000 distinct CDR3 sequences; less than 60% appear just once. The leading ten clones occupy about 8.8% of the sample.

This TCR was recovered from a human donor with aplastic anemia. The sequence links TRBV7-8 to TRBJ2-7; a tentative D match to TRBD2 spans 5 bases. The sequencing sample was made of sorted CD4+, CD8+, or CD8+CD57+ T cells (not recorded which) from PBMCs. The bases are TGTGCCAGCAGCTCCCCTCCGGGAGAGCAGTACTTC. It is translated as CASSSPPGEQYF.